This T cell receptor beta chain came from a study of T-cell memory formation after mild COVID-19. Study results and caveats: Among clones peaking at day 37 in the second wave, SARS-CoV-2 specificity remained unconfirmed.

This CDR3 has 14 residues. V lost 3 bases and J 6 bases, leaving 14 bases between the germline ends. Germline V CDR1 and CDR2: MGHDK, SYGVNS. TCRdb ran MiXCR on the 5' RACE reads and lists one entry per CDR3 protein. The sample yields 110,000 to 150,000 distinct CDR3 sequences, about 14% seen once. About this clonotype itself: The target antigen is unknown.

Specimen: PBMCs or a T cell subset sorted from them (not recorded which). V gene TRBV25-1 combines with J gene TRBJ1-2; D is ambiguous. The TCR comes from an adult woman who had mild COVID-19 (a few samples of this study predate the infection). Cell type and time point are not known. CDR3 sequence: CASSDGGFVNGYTF. Written as DNA, the CDR3 is TGTGCCAGCAGTGATGGAGGGTTCGTCAATGGCTACACCTTC.